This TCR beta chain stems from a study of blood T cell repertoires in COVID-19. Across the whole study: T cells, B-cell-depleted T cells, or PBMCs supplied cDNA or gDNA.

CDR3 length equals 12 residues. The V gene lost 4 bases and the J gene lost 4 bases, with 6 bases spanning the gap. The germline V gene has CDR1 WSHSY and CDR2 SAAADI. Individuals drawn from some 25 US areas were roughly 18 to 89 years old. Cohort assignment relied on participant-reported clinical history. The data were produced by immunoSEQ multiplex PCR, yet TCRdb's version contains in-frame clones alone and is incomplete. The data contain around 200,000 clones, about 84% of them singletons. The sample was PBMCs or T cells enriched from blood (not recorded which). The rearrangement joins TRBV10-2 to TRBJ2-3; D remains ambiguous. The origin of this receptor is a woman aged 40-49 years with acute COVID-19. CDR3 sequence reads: CASSVRPDTQYF. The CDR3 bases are TGCGCCAGCAGTGTGAGGCCAGATACGCAGTATTTT.